The text below deals with one T cell receptor (beta chain). Its antigen is unknown. These data belong to a study of response to subunit inactivated influenza vaccine. The study's findings and limits: Each seasonal influenza vaccination recruits few new T cells, the authors suggested.

TCRdb re-derived calls from the RT-PCR reads in MiXCR, one entry per CDR3 protein. The table records about 620,000 distinct CDR3 sequences, 11% of them present only once. The CDR3 covers 16 residues. V was shortened by 3 bases and J by 4 bases, with 18 bases between the two germline ends. These data were likewise used in another study, on T cells expressing NK-cell markers. That paper notes: TCR beta cDNA was generated via 5'RACE template switching incorporating UMIs.

The source of this sequence is a man in his fifties or sixties who received an inactivated influenza vaccine. The chain has TRBV12-3 or TRBV12-4 and TRBJ2-5, with a possible D match to TRBD1 (6 bases). The sample was PBMCs from blood, taken on the day of vaccination. This CDR3 reads CASSLGLTGRVETQYF. The CDR3 DNA reads TGTGCCAGCAGTTTGGGTCTGACAGGTCGGGTAGAGACCCAGTACTTC.